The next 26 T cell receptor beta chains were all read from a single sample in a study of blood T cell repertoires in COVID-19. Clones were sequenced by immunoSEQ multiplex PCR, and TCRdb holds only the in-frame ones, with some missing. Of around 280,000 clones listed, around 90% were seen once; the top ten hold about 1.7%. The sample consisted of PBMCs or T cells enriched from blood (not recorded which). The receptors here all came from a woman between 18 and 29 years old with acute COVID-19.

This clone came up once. CDR3 DNA: TGTGCCAGCAGCTCTGGAGGGGGCGTGAGACAAGAGACCCAGTACTTC. Protein product: CASSSGGGVRQETQYF. The rearrangement joins TRBV5-4 to TRBJ2-5; a possible D gene is TRBD1 (7 bases). Per germline, CDR1 SGHNT and CDR2 YYREEE (reference sequence). The CDR3 runs 16 residues. V was clipped by 3 bases and J by 2 bases, with 17 bases between them.

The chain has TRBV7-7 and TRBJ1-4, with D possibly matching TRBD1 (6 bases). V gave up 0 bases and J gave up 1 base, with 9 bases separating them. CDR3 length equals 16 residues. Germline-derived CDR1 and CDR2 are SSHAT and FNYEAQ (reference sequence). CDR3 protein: CASSLAPQGTNEKLFF. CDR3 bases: TGTGCCAGCAGCTTAGCTCCACAGGGAACTAATGAAAAACTGTTTTTT.

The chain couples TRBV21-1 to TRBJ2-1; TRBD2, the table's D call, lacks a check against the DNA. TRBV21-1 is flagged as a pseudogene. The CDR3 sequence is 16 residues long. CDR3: CATNRKGAGAYNEQFF. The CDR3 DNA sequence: TGTGCCACCAATAGGAAGGGAGCGGGAGCTTACAATGAGCAGTTCTTC.

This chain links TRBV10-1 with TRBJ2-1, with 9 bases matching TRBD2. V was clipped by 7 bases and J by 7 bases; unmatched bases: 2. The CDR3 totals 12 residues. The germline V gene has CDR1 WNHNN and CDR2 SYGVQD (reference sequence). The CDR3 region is CASKGLANEQFF. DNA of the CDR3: TGCGCCAGCAAGGGACTAGCTAATGAGCAGTTCTTC.

CDR3 sequence: CASSGSGGSYNEQFF. In nucleotides, the CDR3 is TGTGCCAGCTCAGGTAGCGGGGGCTCCTACAATGAGCAGTTCTTC. The rearrangement links TRBV18 to TRBJ2-1, with 9 bases identical to TRBD2. CDR1 KGHSH and CDR2 LQKENI come from the germline V gene. Trimming cost V 5 bases and J 0 bases; bases outside gene matches: 2. The CDR3 contains 15 residues. The variable domain in full, completed from reference TRBV18 and TRBJ2-1, reads NAGVMQNPRHLVRRRGQEARLRCSPMKGHSHVYWYRQLPEEGLKFMVYLQKENIIDESGMPKERFSAEFPKEGPSILRIQQVVRGDSAAYFCASSGSGGSYNEQFFGPGTRLTVL.

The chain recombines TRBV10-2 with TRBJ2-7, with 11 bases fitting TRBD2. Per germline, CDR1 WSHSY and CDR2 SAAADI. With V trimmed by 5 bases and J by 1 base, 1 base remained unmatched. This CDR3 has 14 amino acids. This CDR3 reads CASSTSGRSYEQYF. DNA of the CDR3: TGCGCCAGCAGTACTAGCGGGAGATCCTACGAGCAGTACTTC.

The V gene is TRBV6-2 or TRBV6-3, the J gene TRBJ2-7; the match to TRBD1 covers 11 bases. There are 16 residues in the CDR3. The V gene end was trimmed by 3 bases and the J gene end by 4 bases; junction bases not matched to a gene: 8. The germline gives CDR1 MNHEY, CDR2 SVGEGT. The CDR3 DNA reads TGTGCCAGCAGTTATGGAGTGGACAGGGGGCCTTACGAGCAGTACTTC. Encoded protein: CASSYGVDRGPYEQYF.

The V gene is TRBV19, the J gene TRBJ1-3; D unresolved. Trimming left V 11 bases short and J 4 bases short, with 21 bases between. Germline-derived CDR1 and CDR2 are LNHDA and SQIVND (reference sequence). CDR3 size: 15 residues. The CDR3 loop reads CAPLLRKKVGNTIYF. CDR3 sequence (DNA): TGTGCCCCGCTGTTGAGGAAAAAGGTAGGAAACACCATATATTTT. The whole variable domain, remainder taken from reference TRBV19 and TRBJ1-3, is DGGITQSPKYLFRKEGQNVTLSCEQNLNHDAMYWYRQDPGQGLRLIYYSQIVNDFQKGDIAEGYSVSREKKESFPLTVTSAQKNPTAFYLCAPLLRKKVGNTIYFGEGSWLTVV.

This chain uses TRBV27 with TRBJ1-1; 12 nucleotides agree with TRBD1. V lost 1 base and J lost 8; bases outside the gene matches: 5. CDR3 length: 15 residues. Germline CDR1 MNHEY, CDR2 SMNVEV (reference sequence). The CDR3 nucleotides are TGTGCCAGCAGTTTATGGGGGACAGGGGGCTTAGAAGCTTTCTTT. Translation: CASSLWGTGGLEAFF.

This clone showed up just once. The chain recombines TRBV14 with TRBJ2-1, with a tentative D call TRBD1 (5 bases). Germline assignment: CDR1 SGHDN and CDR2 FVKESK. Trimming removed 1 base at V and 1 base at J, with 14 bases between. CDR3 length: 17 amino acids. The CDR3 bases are TGTGCCAGCAGCCAAGGTCCAGGGTTAAGGTCCTACAATGAGCAGTTCTTC. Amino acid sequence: CASSQGPGLRSYNEQFF.

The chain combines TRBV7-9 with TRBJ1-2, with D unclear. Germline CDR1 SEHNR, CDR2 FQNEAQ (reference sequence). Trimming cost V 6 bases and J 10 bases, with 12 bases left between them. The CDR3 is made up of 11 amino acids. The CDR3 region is CASSASEDYTF. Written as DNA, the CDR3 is TGTGCCAGCAGTGCAAGCGAGGACTACACCTTC.

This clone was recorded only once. The CDR3 coding sequence is TGTGCCAGCAGTTTATACGGGAGCTCCTACAATGAGCAGTTCTTC. It encodes CASSLYGSSYNEQFF. This chain links TRBV28 with TRBJ2-1, with a possible D match to TRBD2 (6 bases). This CDR3 region has 15 residues. Germline lookup yields CDR1 MDHEN and CDR2 SYDVKM. V lost 1 base and J 0 bases, leaving 7 bases between the germline ends.

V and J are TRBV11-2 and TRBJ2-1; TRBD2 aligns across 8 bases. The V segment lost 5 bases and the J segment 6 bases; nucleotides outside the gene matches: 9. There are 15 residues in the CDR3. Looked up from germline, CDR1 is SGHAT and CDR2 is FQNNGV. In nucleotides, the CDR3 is TGTGCCAGCAGCCCCTTTAGCGGGAAGGTCAATGAGCAGTTCTTC. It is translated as CASSPFSGKVNEQFF.

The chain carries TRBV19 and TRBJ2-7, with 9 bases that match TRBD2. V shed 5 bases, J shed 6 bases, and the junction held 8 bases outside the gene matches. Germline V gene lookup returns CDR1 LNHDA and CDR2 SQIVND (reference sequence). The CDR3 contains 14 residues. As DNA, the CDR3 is TGTGCCAGTAGTTCCGGGACTAGCTCGGGCGAGCAGTACTTC. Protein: CASSSGTSSGEQYF.

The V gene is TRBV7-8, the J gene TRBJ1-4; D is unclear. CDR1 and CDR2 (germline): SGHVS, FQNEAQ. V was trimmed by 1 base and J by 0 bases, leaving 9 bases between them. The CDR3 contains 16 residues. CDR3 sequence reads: CASSLELRATNEKLFF. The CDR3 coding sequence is TGTGCCAGCAGCTTAGAGCTCCGTGCAACTAATGAAAAACTGTTTTTT. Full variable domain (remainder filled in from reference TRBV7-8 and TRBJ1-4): GAGVSQSPRYKVAKRGQDVALRCDPISGHVSLFWYQQALGQGPEFLTYFQNEAQLDKSGLPSDRFFAERPEGSVSTLKIQRTQQEDSAVYLCASSLELRATNEKLFFGSGTQLSVL.

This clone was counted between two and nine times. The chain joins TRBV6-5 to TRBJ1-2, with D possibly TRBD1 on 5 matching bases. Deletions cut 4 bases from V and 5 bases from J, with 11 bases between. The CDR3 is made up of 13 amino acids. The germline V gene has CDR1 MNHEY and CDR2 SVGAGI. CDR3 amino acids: CASSSRTSYGYTF. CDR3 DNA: TGTGCCAGCAGTTCAAGGACAAGTTATGGCTACACCTTC.

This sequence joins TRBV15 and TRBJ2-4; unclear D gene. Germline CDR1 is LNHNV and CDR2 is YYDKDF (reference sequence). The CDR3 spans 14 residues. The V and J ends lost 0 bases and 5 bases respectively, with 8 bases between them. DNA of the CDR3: TGTGCCACCAGCAGAGATCGTCGCGAAAACATTCAGTACTTC. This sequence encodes CATSRDRRENIQYF.

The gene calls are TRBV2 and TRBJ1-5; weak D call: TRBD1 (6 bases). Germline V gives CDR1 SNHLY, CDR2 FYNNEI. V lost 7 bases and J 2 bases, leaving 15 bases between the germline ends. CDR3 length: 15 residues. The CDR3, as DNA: TGTGCCAGCACCCAGGGGTTGGGGGGCAATCAGCCCCAGCATTTT. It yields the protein CASTQGLGGNQPQHF.

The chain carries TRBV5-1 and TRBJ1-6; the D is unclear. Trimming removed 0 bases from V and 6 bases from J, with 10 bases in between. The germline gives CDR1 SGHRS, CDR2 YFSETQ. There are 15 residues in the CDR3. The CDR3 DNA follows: TGCGCCAGCAGCTTGGGTTCAGATGCTAATTCACCCCTCCACTTT. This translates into CASSLGSDANSPLHF.

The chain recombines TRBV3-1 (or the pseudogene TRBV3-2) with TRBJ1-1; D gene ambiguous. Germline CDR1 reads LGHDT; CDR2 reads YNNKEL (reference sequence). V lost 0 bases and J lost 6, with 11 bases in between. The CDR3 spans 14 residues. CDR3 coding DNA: TGTGCCAGCAGCCAAGAATTAGTCACCTCTGAAGCTTTCTTT. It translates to CASSQELVTSEAFF.

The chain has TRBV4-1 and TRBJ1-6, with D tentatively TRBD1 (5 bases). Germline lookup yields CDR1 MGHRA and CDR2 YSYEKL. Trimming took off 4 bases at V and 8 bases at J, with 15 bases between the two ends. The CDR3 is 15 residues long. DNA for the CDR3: TGCGCCAGCAGCCTTTCCCCAGGGCTTTATTCACCCCTCCACTTT. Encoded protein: CASSLSPGLYSPLHF.

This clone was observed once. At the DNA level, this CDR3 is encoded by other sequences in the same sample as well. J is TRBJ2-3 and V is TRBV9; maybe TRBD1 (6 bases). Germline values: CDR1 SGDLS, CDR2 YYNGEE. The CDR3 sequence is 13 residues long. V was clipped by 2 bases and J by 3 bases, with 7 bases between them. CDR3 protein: CASSVRGTDTQYF. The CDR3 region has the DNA TGTGCCAGCAGCGTCAGGGGAACAGATACGCAGTATTTT.

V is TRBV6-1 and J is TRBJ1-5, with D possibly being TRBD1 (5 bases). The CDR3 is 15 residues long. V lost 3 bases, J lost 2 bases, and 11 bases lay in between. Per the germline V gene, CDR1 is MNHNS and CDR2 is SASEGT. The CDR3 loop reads CASSDLTRGNQPQHF. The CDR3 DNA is TGTGCCAGCAGTGACCTTACCAGGGGCAATCAGCCCCAGCATTTT.

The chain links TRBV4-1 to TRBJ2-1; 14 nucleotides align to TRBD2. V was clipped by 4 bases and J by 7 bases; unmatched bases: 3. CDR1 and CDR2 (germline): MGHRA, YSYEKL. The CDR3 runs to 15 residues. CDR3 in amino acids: CASSLGLAGVNEQFF. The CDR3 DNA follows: TGCGCCAGCAGCCTGGGACTAGCGGGAGTGAATGAGCAGTTCTTC.

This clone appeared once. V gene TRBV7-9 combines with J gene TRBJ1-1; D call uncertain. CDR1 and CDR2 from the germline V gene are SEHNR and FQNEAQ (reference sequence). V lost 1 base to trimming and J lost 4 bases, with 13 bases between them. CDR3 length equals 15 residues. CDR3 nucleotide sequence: TGTGCCAGCAGCTTAGGCTTTGGCTCGGGCACTGAAGCTTTCTTT. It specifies CASSLGFGSGTEAFF.

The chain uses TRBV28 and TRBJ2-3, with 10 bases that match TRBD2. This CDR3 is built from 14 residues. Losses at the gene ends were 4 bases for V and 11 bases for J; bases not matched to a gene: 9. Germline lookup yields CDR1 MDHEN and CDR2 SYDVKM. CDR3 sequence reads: CASSSSPASGRQYF. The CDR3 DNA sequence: TGTGCCAGCAGTTCCTCCCCGGCTAGCGGGAGGCAGTATTTT.